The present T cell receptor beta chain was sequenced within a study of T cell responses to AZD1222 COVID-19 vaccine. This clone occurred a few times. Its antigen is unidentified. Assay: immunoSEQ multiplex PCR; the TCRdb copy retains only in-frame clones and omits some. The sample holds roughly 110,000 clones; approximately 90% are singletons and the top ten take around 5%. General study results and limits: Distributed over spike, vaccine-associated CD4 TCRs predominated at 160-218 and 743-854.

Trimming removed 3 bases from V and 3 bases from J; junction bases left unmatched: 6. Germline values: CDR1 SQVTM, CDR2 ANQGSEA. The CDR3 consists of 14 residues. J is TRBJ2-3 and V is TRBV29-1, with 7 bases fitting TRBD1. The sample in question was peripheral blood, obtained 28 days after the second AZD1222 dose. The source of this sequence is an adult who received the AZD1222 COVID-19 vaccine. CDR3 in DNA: TGCAGCGTTGACGGGACAGAAATTACAGATACGCAGTATTTT. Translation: CSVDGTEITDTQYF.